The 30 T cell receptor beta chains presented below share a single source sample, sequenced in a study of metastatic and nonmetastatic thyroid tumors. No treatment had been given to any patient before thyroid surgery. Using MiXCR, TCRdb reanalyzed the PCR reads. The repertoire includes 23,000 or so clones, 28% of them detected once, and over 12% sits in the top ten. Sequencing was carried out using tumor tissue. All receptors derive from a male donor with papillary thyroid cancer or a benign thyroid nodule (not recorded which). Some clones in this sample may be carry-over from other donors' samples.

This clone is deemed medium-sized. The CDR3 DNA follows: TGCAGTGCTAGACGGATAGCGGGAGGGGGAGAAACGCAGTATTTT. Translation gives CSARRIAGGGETQYF. This chain connects TRBV20-1 to TRBJ2-3; 11 nucleotides line up with TRBD2. This CDR3 has 15 residues. Germline CDR1 reads DFQATT; CDR2 reads SNEGSKA (reference sequence). Trimming at V came to 2 bases and at J to 9 bases, leaving 10 bases not matched to a gene.

This clone is judged medium-sized. The chain uses TRBV10-3 and TRBJ2-7; D perhaps matches TRBD2 (5 bases). The germline V gene has CDR1 ENHRY and CDR2 SYGVKD. Trimming took 3 bases from V and 3 from J, leaving 12 bases between them. This CDR3 comprises 14 residues. CDR3 coding DNA: TGTGCCATCAGTGATGCGGCCCGGGGCTACGAGCAGTACTTC. Encoded protein: CAISDAARGYEQYF.

This clone was seen only a few times. The chain carries TRBV28 and TRBJ2-7; D is perhaps TRBD2 (6 bases). Germline V gene sequence: CDR1 MDHEN, CDR2 SYDVKM. The CDR3 totals 15 residues. V was clipped by 7 bases and J by 4 bases, with 20 bases between them. CDR3 bases: TGTGCCAGCATCCCCCAGGCGGGAAGCCCTTACGAGCAGTACTTC. Amino acids: CASIPQAGSPYEQYF.

Concerning this clone: Germline is not matched at one junction end, which may reflect a read error. The chain carries TRBV2 and TRBJ1-5, with TRBD1 as a possible D gene (5 bases). Germline CDR1 is SNHLY and CDR2 is FYNNEI. This CDR3 comprises 14 residues. CDR3 region: CASREQGSNRPQHF. For the CDR3, the DNA is TGTGCCAGCAGGGAGCAGGGCTCCAATCGGCCCCAGCATTTT.

By its share, this clone is medium-sized. The rearrangement uses TRBV6-2 or TRBV6-3 and TRBJ2-3; TRBD2 is a possible D gene (6 bases). Trimming cost V 6 bases and J 7 bases, with 14 bases left between them. The CDR3 extends over 13 amino acids. The germline V gene encodes CDR1 MNHEY and CDR2 SVGEGT. In nucleotides, the CDR3 is TGTGCCAGCAGCTGGGACTCCCCGTATACGCAGTATTTT. Encoded protein: CASSWDSPYTQYF.

This clone is classed as medium-sized (0.01 to 0.1%). Additional DNA sequences in this sample encode the identical CDR3. This chain links TRBV6-6 with TRBJ2-7; the D is unclear. CDR3 length: 14 amino acids. Germline loops: CDR1 MNHNY, CDR2 SVGAGI (reference sequence). Trimming removed 2 bases from V and 0 bases from J, with 8 bases in between. CDR3 coding DNA: TGTGCCAGCAGTTACAGGTTGGACTCCTACGAGCAGTACTTC. It encodes CASSYRLDSYEQYF.

This clone was seen many times. With a much larger clone just one base away, this may be a read error. This CDR3 reads CASSLDLGGREAFF. In DNA, the CDR3 is TGTGCCAGCAGCTTAGATCTGGGGGGGCGGGAAGCTTTCTTT. V usage is TRBV11-2 and J usage is TRBJ1-1, with D maybe TRBD1 (6 bases). Germline CDR1 and CDR2: SGHAT and FQNNGV. The CDR3 length is 14 residues. The V gene lost 0 bases and the J gene lost 8 bases, with 13 bases spanning the gap.

The V and J genes are TRBV30 and TRBJ1-5, with 10 bases identical to TRBD1. The CDR3 contains 16 residues. The V and J ends lost 2 bases and 4 bases, in that order; junction bases with no gene match: 8. The germline V gene encodes CDR1 GTSNPN and CDR2 SVGIG (reference sequence). The CDR3 DNA follows: TGTGCCTGGAGTATGGGACCGGACAGGGGGAATCAGCCCCAGCATTTT. Amino acids: CAWSMGPDRGNQPQHF.

This rearrangement joins TRBV4-1 to TRBJ1-5; 11 bases agree with TRBD1. Germline CDR1 is MGHRA and CDR2 is YSYEKL. This CDR3 is 16 amino acids long. V was pared by 3 bases and J by 7 bases, with 8 bases of the junction left unmatched. The CDR3 loop is CASSHGDRGYGQPQHF. Here the CDR3 DNA reads TGCGCCAGCAGCCATGGGGACAGGGGGTACGGGCAGCCCCAGCATTTT.

This clone was seen at least ten times. The chain couples TRBV10-3 to TRBJ1-1; a possible D gene is TRBD1 (6 bases). Deletions cut 6 bases from V and 6 bases from J, with 8 bases between. Germline V gene lookup returns CDR1 ENHRY and CDR2 SYGVKD. The CDR3 sequence is 11 residues long. The CDR3 is CAIRQGPEAFF. CDR3 bases: TGTGCCATCAGACAGGGCCCTGAAGCTTTCTTT.

This sequence joins TRBV6-4 and TRBJ1-2; D remains ambiguous. V lost 7 bases to trimming and J lost 2 bases, with 11 bases between them. The CDR3 sequence is 13 residues long. From germline, CDR1 is MRHNA and CDR2 SNTAGT. CDR3 amino acids: CASTFGRNYGYTF. CDR3 in DNA: TGTGCCAGCACTTTTGGCAGAAACTATGGCTACACCTTC.

This chain joins TRBV28 and TRBJ1-4; D unclear. The CDR3 sequence is 14 residues long. V lost 2 bases to trimming and J lost 4 bases, with 8 bases between them. Germline values: CDR1 MDHEN, CDR2 SYDVKM. CDR3 DNA: TGTGCCAGCAGTTTAGGAGGGATTAATGAAAAACTGTTTTTT. Amino acids: CASSLGGINEKLFF.

The chain recombines TRBV2 with TRBJ2-1, with TRBD2 matching over 14 bases. Per the germline V gene, CDR1 is SNHLY and CDR2 is FYNNEI. The CDR3 covers 17 residues. V was clipped by 4 bases and J by 6 bases; unmatched bases: 8. CDR3 in amino acids: CASSGPGTSGRGNEQFF. The CDR3 nucleotides read TGTGCCAGCAGTGGACCCGGGACTAGCGGGAGAGGCAATGAGCAGTTCTTC.

This clone was counted only a few times. The chain recombines TRBV28 with TRBJ2-7, with 10 bases matching TRBD2. The germline V gene encodes CDR1 MDHEN and CDR2 SYDVKM. V shed 6 bases and J 1 base; nucleotides not matched to a gene: 6. CDR3 length: 15 residues. The CDR3 nucleotides read TGTGCCAGCAGACGCCAGCGGGAGGGATCCTACGAGCAGTACTTC. Protein: CASRRQREGSYEQYF.

The chain uses TRBV4-1 and TRBJ2-3; a weak D match, TRBD1 (5 bases). Between the trimmed V and J ends, which lost 3 bases and 3 bases, there was a span of 10 bases. The CDR3 contains 14 residues. Germline V gives CDR1 MGHRA, CDR2 YSYEKL. The CDR3 protein is CASSQFDSTDTQYF. The CDR3 nucleotides are TGCGCCAGCAGCCAGTTCGACAGTACAGATACGCAGTATTTT.

In this sample, this clone turned up a few times. Since a much larger clone is just one base distant, this may be a read error. The chain links TRBV28 to TRBJ2-2, with D perhaps matching TRBD1 or TRBD2 (6 bases each). This CDR3 comprises 15 residues. Germline values: CDR1 MDHEN, CDR2 SYDVKM. CDR3 sequence reads: CASSLGGMNTWELFF. The CDR3 region has the DNA TGTGCCAGCAGCCTAGGGGGGATGAACACCTGGGAGCTGTTTTTT.

The V call is TRBV2, the J call TRBJ2-1; the match to TRBD2 covers 7 bases. This CDR3 contains 14 residues. Germline-derived CDR1 and CDR2 are SNHLY and FYNNEI. V lost 8 bases, J lost 4 bases, and 8 bases stayed unmatched. The CDR3 loop reads CASGRETSYNEQFF. DNA for the CDR3: TGTGCCAGCGGGCGGGAGACGTCGTACAATGAGCAGTTCTTC.

Concerning this clone: This CDR3 is missing its conserved last phenylalanine or tryptophan, likely due to a read error. This sequence joins TRBV9 and TRBJ2-7, with 7 bases fitting TRBD2. Trimming took 4 bases from V and 3 from J; bases not matched to a gene: 19. This CDR3 spans 18 amino acids. Germline lookup yields CDR1 SGDLS and CDR2 YYNGEE. The CDR3 loop is CASSTRGSGRAFFYEQYL. DNA for the CDR3: TGTGCCAGCAGCACCCGCGGGAGCGGTAGGGCCTTCTTCTACGAGCAGTACCTC.

CDR3 in amino acids: CASSPRRDTEAFF. In DNA, the CDR3 is TGTGCCAGCTCACCGAGAAGGGACACTGAAGCTTTCTTT. V and J are TRBV18 and TRBJ1-1, with D hard to call. The germline V gene has CDR1 KGHSH and CDR2 LQKENI. This CDR3 has 13 amino acids. Trimming removed 3 bases at V and 3 bases at J, with 8 bases between.

This clone has more than one count but fewer than ten. The rearrangement joins TRBV2 to TRBJ2-1; 8 bases fit TRBD1. V lost 4 bases, J lost 6 bases, and 8 bases stayed unmatched. This CDR3 has 15 amino acids. CDR1 and CDR2 from the germline V gene are SNHLY and FYNNEI. The CDR3, as DNA: TGTGCCAGCAGTGGAGGCAGGGGGCCAGGCAATGAGCAGTTCTTC. Its translation is CASSGGRGPGNEQFF.

The table lists this clone with a few counts. This chain uses TRBV7-9 with TRBJ2-2; 7 nucleotides align to TRBD2. Trimming took 5 bases from V and 3 from J; bases not matched to a gene: 0. CDR1 is SEHNR and CDR2 is FQNEAQ in the germline V gene (reference sequence). The CDR3 runs to 13 residues. CDR3 nucleotides: TGTGCCAGCAGCGCGGGGGACACCGGGGAGCTGTTTTTT. This codes for CASSAGDTGELFF.

This clone has a count of ten or more. The V and J genes are TRBV2 and TRBJ1-2; 9 bases map to TRBD1. The V segment lost 6 bases and the J segment 7 bases; nucleotides outside the gene matches: 6. The CDR3 runs to 13 residues. Germline loops: CDR1 SNHLY, CDR2 FYNNEI. This CDR3 reads CASRDRGVGGYTF. The DNA for the CDR3 is TGTGCCAGCAGGGACAGGGGAGTAGGTGGCTACACCTTC.

This clone is termed medium-sized. V is TRBV27 and J is TRBJ2-2, with 7 bases aligning to TRBD2. This CDR3 has 17 amino acids. The germline gives CDR1 MNHEY, CDR2 SMNVEV (reference sequence). V lost 5 bases and J lost 4; bases outside the gene matches: 13. CDR3 sequence: CASSPYGGGRGTGELFF. For the CDR3, the DNA is TGTGCCAGCAGTCCGTATGGGGGTGGGAGGGGCACCGGGGAGCTGTTTTTT.

Points on this clone: At one of its ends the junction is not consistent with the germline gene, which may arise from a read error. The chain combines TRBV20-1 with TRBJ2-7, with D possibly being TRBD1 (6 bases). Germline loops: CDR1 DFQATT, CDR2 SNEGSKA (reference sequence). The CDR3 consists of 15 residues. CDR3 in amino acids: CSTRDRGGQYYEQYF. The CDR3 bases are TGCAGTACTAGAGATAGAGGTGGACAGTACTACGAGCAGTACTTC.

This clone was detected many times. The chain employs TRBV9 and TRBJ2-5, with 11 positions matching TRBD2. This CDR3 has 15 amino acids. Germline V gives CDR1 SGDLS, CDR2 YYNGEE. V gave up 4 bases and J gave up 1 base; unmatched junction bases: 3. As DNA, the CDR3 is TGTGCCAGCAGCCTAGCGGGAGGTACCCAAGAGACCCAGTACTTC. Translating it yields CASSLAGGTQETQYF.

By share, this clone counts as medium-sized (0.01 to 0.1%). The J gene is TRBJ1-2, the V gene TRBV24-1; maybe TRBD1 (5 bases). Germline CDR1 and CDR2: KGHDR and SFDVKD. The V and J ends lost 10 bases and 5 bases respectively, with 13 bases between them. The CDR3 is 12 residues long. The CDR3 coding sequence is TGTGCCACGAGAGACGAGGGGTATGGCTACACCTTC. It yields the protein CATRDEGYGYTF.

This clone was detected ten times or more. The genes are TRBV5-1 and TRBJ2-1, with 12 bases aligning to TRBD1. Germline V gives CDR1 SGHRS, CDR2 YFSETQ. CDR3 length: 14 residues. J lost 14 bases, V lost 5 bases, and 11 bases had no gene match. CDR3 sequence (DNA): TGCGCCAGCAGTCCCGACCGGGACAGGGGGCGAAAGTTCTTC. Encoded protein: CASSPDRDRGRKFF.

Ten or more counts support this clone. CDR3 loop: CSAVTGPGYTF. The CDR3 coding sequence is TGCAGCGCCGTGACAGGGCCTGGCTACACCTTC. The V gene is TRBV29-1, the J gene TRBJ1-2, with 7 bases fitting TRBD1. CDR3 size: 11 residues. Germline V gene lookup returns CDR1 SQVTM and CDR2 ANQGSEA. The V segment lost 7 bases and the J segment 7 bases; nucleotides outside the gene matches: 6.

The chain couples TRBV9 to TRBJ1-1; D remains ambiguous. V lost 1 base and J 3 bases, leaving 19 bases between the germline ends. The germline CDR1 and CDR2 sequences are SGDLS and YYNGEE. This CDR3 is built from 17 residues. CDR3 in amino acids: CASSVNRVLRMDTEAFF. The CDR3 region has the DNA TGTGCCAGCAGCGTAAATAGGGTTCTTCGTATGGACACTGAAGCTTTCTTT.

This clone was picked up many times. A junction boundary mismatches the germline segment, possibly from a read error. This chain uses TRBV6-1 with TRBJ1-4; 8 positions match TRBD1. The CDR3 is made up of 13 amino acids. Germline V lookup: CDR1 MNHNS, CDR2 SASEGT. The CDR3 region has the DNA TGTGCCAGCAGGCGGACAGGGAACAGCCCTCTTTATTTT. This gives the protein CASRRTGNSPLYF.